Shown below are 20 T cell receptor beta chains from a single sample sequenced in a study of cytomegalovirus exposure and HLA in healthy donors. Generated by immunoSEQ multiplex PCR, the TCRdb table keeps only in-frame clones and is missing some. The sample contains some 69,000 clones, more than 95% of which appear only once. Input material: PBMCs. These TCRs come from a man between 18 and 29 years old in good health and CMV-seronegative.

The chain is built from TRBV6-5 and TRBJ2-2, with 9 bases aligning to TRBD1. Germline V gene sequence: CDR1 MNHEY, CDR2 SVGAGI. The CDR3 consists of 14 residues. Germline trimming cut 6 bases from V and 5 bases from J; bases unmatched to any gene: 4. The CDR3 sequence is CASSFGTGTGELFF. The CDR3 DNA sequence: TGTGCCAGCAGCTTTGGGACAGGGACCGGGGAGCTGTTTTTT.

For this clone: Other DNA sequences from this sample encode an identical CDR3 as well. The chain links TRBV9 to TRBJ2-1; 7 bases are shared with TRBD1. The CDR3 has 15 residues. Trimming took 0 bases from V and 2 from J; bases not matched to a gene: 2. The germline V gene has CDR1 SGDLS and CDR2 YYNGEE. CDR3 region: CASSVGQGTYNEQFF. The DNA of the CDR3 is TGTGCCAGCAGCGTAGGACAGGGAACCTACAATGAGCAGTTCTTC.

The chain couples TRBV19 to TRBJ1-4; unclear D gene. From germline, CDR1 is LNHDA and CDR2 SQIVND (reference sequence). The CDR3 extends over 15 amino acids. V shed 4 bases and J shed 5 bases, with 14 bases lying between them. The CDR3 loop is CASSRTRDKNEKLFF. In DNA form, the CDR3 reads TGTGCCAGTAGTAGGACCCGGGATAAAAATGAAAAACTGTTTTTT.

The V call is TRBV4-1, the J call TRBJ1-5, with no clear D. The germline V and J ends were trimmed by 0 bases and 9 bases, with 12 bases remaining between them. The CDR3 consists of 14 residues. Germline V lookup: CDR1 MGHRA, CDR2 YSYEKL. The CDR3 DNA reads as TGCGCCAGCAGCCAAGAGGGCACCGTGGGGCCCCAGCATTTT. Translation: CASSQEGTVGPQHF.

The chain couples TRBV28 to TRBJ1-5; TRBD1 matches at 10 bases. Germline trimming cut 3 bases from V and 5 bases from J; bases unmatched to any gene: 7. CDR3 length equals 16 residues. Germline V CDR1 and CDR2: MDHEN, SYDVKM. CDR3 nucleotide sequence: TGTGCCAGCAGTTTCACCGGGACAGGGGCGTATCAGCCCCAGCATTTT. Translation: CASSFTGTGAYQPQHF.

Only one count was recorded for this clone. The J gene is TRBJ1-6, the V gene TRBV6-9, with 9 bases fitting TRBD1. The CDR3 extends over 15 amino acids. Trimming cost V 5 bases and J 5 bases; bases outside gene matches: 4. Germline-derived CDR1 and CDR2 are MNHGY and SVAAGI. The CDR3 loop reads CASSSDRGDNSPLHF. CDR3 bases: TGTGCCAGCAGTAGCGACAGGGGGGATAATTCACCCCTCCACTTT.

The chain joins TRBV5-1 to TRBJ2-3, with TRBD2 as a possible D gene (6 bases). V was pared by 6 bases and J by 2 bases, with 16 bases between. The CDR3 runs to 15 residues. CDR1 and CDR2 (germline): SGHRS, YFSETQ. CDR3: CASTPREPNTDTQYF. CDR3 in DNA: TGCGCCAGCACCCCTCGGGAGCCTAACACAGATACGCAGTATTTT. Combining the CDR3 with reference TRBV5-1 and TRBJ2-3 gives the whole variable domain KAGVTQTPRYLIKTRGQQVTLSCSPISGHRSVSWYQQTPGQGLQFLFEYFSETQRNKGNFPGRFSGRQFSNSRSEMNVSTLELGDSALYLCASTPREPNTDTQYFGPGTRLTVL.

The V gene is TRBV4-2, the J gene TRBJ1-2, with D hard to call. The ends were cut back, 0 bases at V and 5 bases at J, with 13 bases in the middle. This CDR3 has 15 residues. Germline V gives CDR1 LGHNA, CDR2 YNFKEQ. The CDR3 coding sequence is TGTGCCAGCAGCCAAGAGGCCAACAGAGTTTATGGCTACACCTTC. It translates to CASSQEANRVYGYTF.

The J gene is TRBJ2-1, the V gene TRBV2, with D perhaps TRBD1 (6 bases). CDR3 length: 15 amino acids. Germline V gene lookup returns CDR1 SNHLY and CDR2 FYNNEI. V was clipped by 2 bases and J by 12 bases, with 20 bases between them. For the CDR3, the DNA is TGTGCCAGCAGTGAACGTCCTAGGGGGACGTTGGTGCAGTTCTTC. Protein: CASSERPRGTLVQFF.

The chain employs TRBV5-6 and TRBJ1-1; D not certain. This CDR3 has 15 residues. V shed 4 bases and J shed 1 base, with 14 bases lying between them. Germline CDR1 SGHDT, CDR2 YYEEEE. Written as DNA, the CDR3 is TGTGCCAGCAGCGAACTGATGGGGAGGAACACTGAAGCTTTCTTT. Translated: CASSELMGRNTEAFF.

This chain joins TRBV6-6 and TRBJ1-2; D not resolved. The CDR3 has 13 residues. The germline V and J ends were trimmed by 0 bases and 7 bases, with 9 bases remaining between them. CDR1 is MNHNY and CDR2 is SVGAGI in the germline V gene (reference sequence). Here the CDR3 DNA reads TGTGCCAGCAGTTACTCGACCGGGAGTGGCTACACCTTC. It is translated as CASSYSTGSGYTF.

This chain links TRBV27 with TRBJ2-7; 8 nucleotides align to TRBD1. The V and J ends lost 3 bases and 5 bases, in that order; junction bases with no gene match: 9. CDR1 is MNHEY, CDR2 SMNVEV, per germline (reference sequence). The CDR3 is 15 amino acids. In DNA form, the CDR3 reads TGTGCCAGCAGTTTCCCCTCGGACAGGGCCCACGAGCAGTACTTC. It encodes CASSFPSDRAHEQYF.

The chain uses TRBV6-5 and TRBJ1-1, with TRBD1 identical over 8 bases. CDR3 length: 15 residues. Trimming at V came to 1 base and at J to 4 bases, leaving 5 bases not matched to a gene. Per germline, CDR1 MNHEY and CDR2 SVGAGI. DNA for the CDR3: TGTGCCAGCAGTTACTTTGGACAGGGCTCCACTGAAGCTTTCTTT. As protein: CASSYFGQGSTEAFF.

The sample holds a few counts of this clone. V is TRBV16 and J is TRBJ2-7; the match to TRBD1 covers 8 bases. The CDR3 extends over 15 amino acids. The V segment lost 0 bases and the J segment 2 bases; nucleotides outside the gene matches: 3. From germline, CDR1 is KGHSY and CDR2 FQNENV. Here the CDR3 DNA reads TGTGCCAGCAGCCAATCTGGACAGGGAACCTACGAGCAGTACTTC. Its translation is CASSQSGQGTYEQYF. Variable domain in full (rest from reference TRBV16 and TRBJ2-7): GEEVAQTPKHLVRGEGQKAKLYCAPIKGHSYVFWYQQVLKNEFKFLISFQNENVFDETGMPKERFSAKCLPNSPCSLEIQATKLEDSAVYFCASSQSGQGTYEQYFGPGTRLTVT.

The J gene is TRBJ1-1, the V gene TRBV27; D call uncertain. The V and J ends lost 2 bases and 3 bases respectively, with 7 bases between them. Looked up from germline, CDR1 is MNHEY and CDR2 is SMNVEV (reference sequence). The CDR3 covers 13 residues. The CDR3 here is CASSLQVDTEAFF. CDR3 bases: TGTGCCAGCAGTTTACAGGTGGACACTGAAGCTTTCTTT.

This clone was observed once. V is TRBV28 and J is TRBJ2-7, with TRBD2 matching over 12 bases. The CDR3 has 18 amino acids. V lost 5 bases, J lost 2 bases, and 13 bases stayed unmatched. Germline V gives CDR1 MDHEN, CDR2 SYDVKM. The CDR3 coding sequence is TGTGCCAGCAGTAACCTGCTAGCGGGAGGGCCCGGAGCCTACGAGCAGTACTTC. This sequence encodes CASSNLLAGGPGAYEQYF.

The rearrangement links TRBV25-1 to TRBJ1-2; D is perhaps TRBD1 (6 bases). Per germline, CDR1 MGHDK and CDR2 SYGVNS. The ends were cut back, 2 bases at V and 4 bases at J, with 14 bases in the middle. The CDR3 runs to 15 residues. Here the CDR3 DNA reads TGTGCCAGCAGTGAAGGGGGCAGGGAGGGCTATGGCTACACCTTC. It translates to CASSEGGREGYGYTF.

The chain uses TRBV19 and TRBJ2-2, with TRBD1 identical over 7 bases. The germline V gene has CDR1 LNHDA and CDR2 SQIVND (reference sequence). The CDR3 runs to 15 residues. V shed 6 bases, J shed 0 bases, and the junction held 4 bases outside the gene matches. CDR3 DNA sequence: TGTGCCAGTAGGGCACAGGGGACGAACACCGGGGAGCTGTTTTTT. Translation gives CASRAQGTNTGELFF.

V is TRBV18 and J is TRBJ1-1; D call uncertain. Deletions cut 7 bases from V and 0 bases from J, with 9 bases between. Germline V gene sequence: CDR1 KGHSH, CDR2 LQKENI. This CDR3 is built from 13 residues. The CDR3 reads CASYLGVNTEAFF. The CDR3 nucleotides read TGTGCCAGCTACCTTGGAGTGAACACTGAAGCTTTCTTT.

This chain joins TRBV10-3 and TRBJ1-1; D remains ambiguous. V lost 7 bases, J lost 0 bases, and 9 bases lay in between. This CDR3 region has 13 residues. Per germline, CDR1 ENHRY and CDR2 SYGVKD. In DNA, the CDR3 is TGTGCCATCAAGCTGAGCTTGAACACTGAAGCTTTCTTT. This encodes CAIKLSLNTEAFF.